These T cell receptor beta chains were read from a single sample in a study of chemoradiotherapy in HPV16-positive cancers. Here immunoSEQ multiplex PCR was the method, and the copy in TCRdb shows in-frame clones only, minus some. The data contain approximately 34,000 clones, 70% to 90% of them seen just once; the ten biggest clones take up about 3.4%. Here the sequenced sample was blood, taken from a patient who underwent chemoradiotherapy. These receptor sequences come from a human donor with HPV-associated anogenital cancer. Both conserved end residues are part of each CDR3. The D gene is left open where the match is weak. Size tells how often a clone was seen (once, few, many) or the class of an expanded clone, and some rows leave it out.

j_call d_call v_call clone_size cdr3_aa cdr3_nt
TRBJ1-2 - TRBV6-1 - CASSDTTNYGYTF TGTGCCAGCAGTGACACAACTAACTATGGCTACACCTTC
TRBJ1-6 TRBD1 TRBV7-9 - CASSSWDRGDSPLHF TGTGCCAGCAGCTCCTGGGACAGGGGGGATTCACCCCTCCACTTT
TRBJ2-7 TRBD2 TRBV7-2 once CASSPISRGGQGEQYF TGTGCCAGCAGCCCCATAAGTCGGGGGGGCCAGGGAGAGCAGTACTTC
TRBJ2-2 - TRBV7-9 - CASSSYRVPGELFF TGTGCCAGCAGCTCATACAGGGTTCCCGGGGAGCTGTTTTTT
TRBJ2-3 TRBD2 TRBV7-3 - CASSLGAGGADTQYF TGTGCCAGCAGCTTAGGAGCGGGAGGTGCAGATACGCAGTATTTT
TRBJ2-7 TRBD1 TRBV2 - CASGRQGSYF TGTGCCAGCGGTCGACAGGGATCGTACTTC
TRBJ2-7 - TRBV6-5 - CASNLRGGEQYF TGTGCCAGTAATCTCAGGGGGGGGGAGCAGTACTTC
TRBJ1-4 TRBD1 TRBV18 - CASSPGGQQNEKLFF TGTGCCAGCTCACCGGGGGGACAGCAAAATGAAAAACTGTTTTTT
TRBJ2-7 - TRBV30 - CAWRTVYEQYF TGTGCCTGGAGGACAGTTTACGAGCAGTACTTC
TRBJ1-5 - TRBV28 - CASSLGAGGNQPQHF TGTGCCAGCAGTTTGGGGGCAGGGGGCAATCAGCCCCAGCATTTT
TRBJ1-2 TRBD1 TRBV7-3 - CASSTSPGGYGYTF TGTGCCAGCAGCACATCGCCAGGGGGGTATGGCTACACCTTC
TRBJ2-3 TRBD1 TRBV11-2 - CASATGGPTDTQYF TGTGCCAGCGCTACAGGGGGGCCCACAGATACGCAGTATTTT
TRBJ1-2 - TRBV19 - CASSISSRSASYGYTF TGTGCCAGTAGTATAAGTTCCAGGTCCGCTTCCTATGGCTACACCTTC
TRBJ1-1 - TRBV6-5 - CASSYGGMGTEAFF TGTGCCAGCAGTTACGGTGGGATGGGGACTGAAGCTTTCTTT
TRBJ1-1 - TRBV19 - CASSEKRNTEAFF TGTGCCAGTAGTGAGAAGAGGAACACTGAAGCTTTCTTT
TRBJ2-3 - TRBV7-2 - CASTPTRGITDTQYF TGTGCCAGCACCCCGACGAGGGGTATTACAGATACGCAGTATTTT
TRBJ1-5 - TRBV7-9 - CASSVDYNQPQHF TGTGCCAGCAGCGTAGACTACAATCAGCCCCAGCATTTT
TRBJ1-2 TRBD1 TRBV5-4 - CASSEGQGDYGYTF TGTGCCAGCAGCGAAGGACAGGGGGACTATGGCTACACCTTC
TRBJ2-1 TRBD2 TRBV27 - CASSSHRLGLAGDSYNEQFF TGTGCCAGCAGTTCACACCGCCTGGGACTAGCGGGGGATAGCTACAATGAGCAGTTCTTC
TRBJ2-6 - TRBV19 - CASSTGRVSGANVLTF TGTGCCAGTAGTACAGGCAGGGTCTCTGGGGCCAACGTCCTGACTTTC
TRBJ1-6 - TRBV6-5 - CASSYGTGDSPLHF TGTGCCAGCAGTTACGGCACTGGCGATTCACCCCTCCACTTT
TRBJ1-2 TRBD1 TRBV6-1 once CASRGTGRGYTF TGTGCCAGCAGGGGGACAGGACGCGGCTACACCTTC
TRBJ1-1 - TRBV9 once CASSTDVGNTEAFF TGTGCCAGCAGCACCGACGTGGGGAACACTGAAGCTTTCTTT
TRBJ1-2 - TRBV7-2 - CASSLAGQSDGYTF TGTGCCAGCAGCTTAGCAGGACAGTCGGATGGCTACACCTTC
TRBJ2-1 - TRBV6-4 few CASSESTGTANEQFF TGTGCCAGCAGTGAGTCGACCGGGACTGCAAATGAGCAGTTCTTC
TRBJ2-1 - TRBV7-8 - CASSLAVHTYNEQFF TGTGCCAGCAGCTTAGCGGTACATACCTACAATGAGCAGTTCTTC
TRBJ1-1 - TRBV29-1 - CSVGTGFTEAFF TGCAGCGTGGGTACAGGGTTCACTGAAGCTTTCTTT
TRBJ1-5 - TRBV10-1 - CASSDRADQPQHF TGCGCCAGCAGTGACAGGGCAGATCAGCCCCAGCATTTT
TRBJ2-1 TRBD2 TRBV5-4 - CASSLTSGGASYNEQFF TGTGCCAGCAGCTTGACTAGCGGGGGGGCTTCCTACAATGAGCAGTTCTTC
TRBJ2-5 - TRBV29-1 - CSAAYGSKQTQYF TGCAGCGCAGCATACGGATCCAAACAGACCCAGTACTTC
TRBJ2-5 - TRBV7-3 - CASSLTGPIQTQYF TGTGCCAGCAGCTTAACAGGGCCGATACAGACCCAGTACTTC
TRBJ1-1 TRBD1 TRBV19 - CASRLSGPHRTGTGGYTEAFF TGTGCCAGTAGACTGAGTGGACCCCATAGAACCGGGACAGGGGGCTACACTGAAGCTTTCTTT
TRBJ2-2 TRBD1 TRBV4-2 - CASRTDRGGTGELFF TGTGCCAGCCGAACAGACAGGGGAGGCACCGGGGAGCTGTTTTTT
TRBJ2-1 - TRBV19 - CASESRRAYNEQFF TGTGCCAGTGAGAGCCGGAGGGCATACAATGAGCAGTTCTTC
TRBJ2-3 - TRBV11-2 - CASSVGRDPDTQYF TGTGCCAGCTCAGTCGGGCGGGACCCAGATACGCAGTATTTT
TRBJ2-3 - TRBV7-9 - CASSSPDRTDTQYF TGTGCCAGCAGCTCCCCGGACAGAACAGATACGCAGTATTTT
TRBJ1-4 - TRBV7-9 once CASSNSQGATNEKLFF TGTGCCAGCAGCAACTCTCAGGGAGCAACTAATGAAAAACTGTTTTTT
TRBJ1-1 - TRBV9 - CASSVGVTTEAFF TGTGCCAGCAGCGTAGGGGTCACCACTGAAGCTTTCTTT
TRBJ2-7 - TRBV27 - CASSSGLPYEQYF TGTGCCAGCAGCAGCGGGTTACCCTACGAGCAGTACTTC
TRBJ2-5 - TRBV9 once CASSGGLPYETQYF TGTGCCAGCAGCGGGGGACTCCCCTACGAGACCCAGTACTTC
TRBJ2-3 - TRBV15 once CATRQGTGGTDTQYF TGTGCCACCAGACAAGGGACGGGGGGCACAGATACGCAGTATTTT
TRBJ2-3 TRBD2 TRBV11-3 - CASSLTSGYTDTQYF TGTGCCAGCAGCTTGACTAGCGGCTACACAGATACGCAGTATTTT